These T cell receptor beta chains were read from a single sample in a study of T cells after yellow fever vaccination. One entry per CDR3 protein results from TCRdb running MiXCR on the 5' RACE reads. Found here are over 250,000 distinct CDR3 sequences, approximately 4% of them singletons; the top ten hold roughly 25%. The starting material was PBMCs, obtained 5 days after the yellow fever booster vaccination. These receptors were collected from a man younger than 35 who received the YFV17D yellow fever vaccine. CDR3s include the opening cysteine and the closing phenylalanine or tryptophan.

TRBV20-1,TRBJ1-5,CSARVGGAGENQPQHF
TRBV25-1,TRBJ1-3,CASSAPGTLGNTIYF
TRBV4-1,TRBJ1-1,CASSHPGGGRGNTEAFF
TRBV29-1,TRBJ1-5,CSVTTGSNQPQHF
TRBV6-5,TRBJ1-5,CASSYSRDKPQHF
TRBV20-1,TRBJ2-3,CSARFGQGGTDTQYF
TRBV2,TRBJ2-4,CASCIDKSKNIQYF
TRBV4-1,TRBJ2-1,CASSRISVGTGDEQFF
TRBV21-1,TRBJ2-1,CASSKLPQGNNEQFF
TRBV7-2,TRBJ2-1,CASTGTAAYNEQFF
TRBV7-8,TRBJ2-3,CASSLPLLRGTDTQYF
TRBV18,TRBJ2-2,CASSPLWTGELFF
TRBV28,TRBJ2-1,CASSLRRGFTPSSQFF
TRBV6-6,TRBJ2-1,CASSRTSGDWEQFF
TRBV7-9,TRBJ1-2,CASSAAYGYTF
TRBV4-1,TRBJ1-5,CASSQVIGSNQPQHF